This TCR beta chain stems from a study of OX40 agonist ivuxolimab in advanced cancers. Turning to this clone: The antigen remains undetermined.

Profiling relied on immunoSEQ multiplex PCR, and the TCRdb table lists in-frame clones only, not all of them. Counted here are 70,000 to 95,000 clones, roughly 84% occurring once; the ten biggest clones make up approximately 6.2%. With baseline, cycle 4 day 1, and cycle 7 day 1 as timepoints, blood was sampled. Whole-study results and caveats: Expanded peripheral T cell antigen specificity was not determined.

The receptor was derived from an adult with an advanced solid tumor such as melanoma, head and neck, liver or kidney cancer. Sequenced here: CD4+ or CD8+ T cells sorted from blood, sampled in a trial of the OX40 agonist ivuxolimab.

CDR3 sequence (DNA): TGTGCCAGCAGTTACCCCGGTCGGGGGGCAAATCAGCCCCAGCATTTT. Its protein product is CASSYPGRGANQPQHF. J is TRBJ1-5 and V is TRBV6-5; a possible D gene is TRBD1 (6 bases). CDR1 is MNHEY and CDR2 is SVGAGI in the germline V gene. Between the trimmed V and J ends, which lost 2 bases and 4 bases, there was a span of 15 bases. CDR3 length: 16 residues.